Here is one T cell receptor beta chain with its context. Its antigen is currently unknown. This sample was included in a study of somatic mutations in cytotoxic T cells in rheumatoid arthritis. Across the study: Certain T-cell populations stained with V beta antibodies were FACS-sorted to nearly 100% purity, and V beta1+ cells were TCRB-sequenced. Overall study results and limits: Greater age accompanied higher CD8+ clonality in rheumatoid arthritis patients, a pattern that was absent in healthy controls. Between rheumatoid arthritis patients and age-matched healthy controls, CD8+ T-cell clonality showed no significant difference.

Flow cytometry was used to check the purity of CD4+ and CD8+ cells, which had been isolated by positive magnetic bead selection. Per the germline V gene, CDR1 is MRHNA and CDR2 is SNTAGT. The CDR3 is 15 amino acids. V was pared by 3 bases and J by 0 bases, with 6 bases between. Sequencing used immunoSEQ multiplex PCR; TCRdb keeps in-frame clones, though not all of them. This table holds approximately 9,700 clones, around 85% found once. The chain employs TRBV6-4 and TRBJ2-6; D remains ambiguous. The source is an adult with rheumatoid arthritis. The material sequenced was CD8+ T cells sorted from blood. The CDR3 protein is CASSEQPSGANVLTF. In nucleotides, the CDR3 is TGTGCCAGCAGTGAACAACCCTCTGGGGCCAACGTCCTGACTTTC.